This is a list of T cell receptor beta chains from one sample in a study of T cell repertoires in cytomegalovirus infection. TCRdb independently ran MiXCR on the reads; one entry per CDR3 protein. This sample carries 500,000 to 600,000 distinct CDR3 sequences, about 15% of them seen once, and the ten largest clones take 20% to 30%. Sequenced input: CD8+ T cells from PBMCs. The receptors shown here come from a human donor in good health (CMV status not recorded). Some clones in this sample may be carry-over from other donors' samples. Both conserved end residues are part of each CDR3. Fields, in order: V gene, CDR3 protein.

TRBV12-3/TRBV12-4	CASSLPTGSNQPQHF
TRBV20-1	CSARSRHILGPSTDTQYF
TRBV27	CASSQIRVRGSPLHF
TRBV11-2	CASSLEWRGDTEAFF
TRBV10-3	CAISEPFTGELFF
TRBV6-2/TRBV6-3	CASSYPRDRGRSNQPQHF
TRBV18	CASSPLKWNTEAFF
TRBV4-2	CASSQRYRTSGGAETQYF
TRBV5-1	CASSLTFGGGSYNEQFF
TRBV10-3	CAILSTGNTEAFF
TRBV27	CASLTAMTGELFF
TRBV19	CASSISRGHEANYGYTF
TRBV27	CASSRDRTYEQYF
TRBV4-2	CASSQAYNQPQHF
TRBV6-5	CASSYRGAGNEQFF
TRBV2	CASSESEGGGQETQYF
TRBV5-1	CASSVTGASNNEQFF
TRBV28	CASRTHLAGVDSDTQYF
TRBV14	CASSQIQGRGTGELFF
TRBV6-5	CASSYTFYTEAFF
TRBV7-6	CASSKDRNRDEQFF
TRBV30	CAWSPGFSYEQYF
TRBV19	CASRRTSEQHF
TRBV6-1	CASRLDGGTSYEQYF
TRBV7-8	CASSSPATRREAFF
TRBV27	CASSLYGPYEQYF
TRBV15	CATSGSGDGYTF
TRBV19	CASSTGQLHSYEQYF
TRBV27	CASMGGQSYGYTF
TRBV3-1	CASSQDVALNSPLHF
TRBV19	CASSIGRADLHF
TRBV5-1	CAAMGQCFGSNQPQHF
TRBV5-6	CASSLVEQGLAGNSPLHF
TRBV20-1	CSARPTGQEGSYEQYF
TRBV11-2	CASSFGGTSGVGETQYF
TRBV27	CASSPGRGPQHF
TRBV27	CASSPTGTGGNEQFF
TRBV9	CASSVRRDRDEETQYF
TRBV7-9	CASSFTTGGSYNEQFF
TRBV7-9	CASSLAGAGGLYEQYF
TRBV7-9	CASSNGGTNEQFF
TRBV10-2	CASSESNRGRDEQFF
TRBV20-1	CSARDPDFFNPSSTDTQYF
TRBV24-1	CATGERAINYGYTF
TRBV5-5	CASSFYFVDRKNTEAFF
TRBV19	CATRNGQPNTEAFF
TRBV10-3	CAISEGRGGETQYF
TRBV11-2	CASSFAGRAQTDTQYF
TRBV19	CASSIRQGYQPQHF
TRBV20-1	CSARDRRQGQNSPLHF
TRBV27	CASSPPGRREFF
TRBV12-5	CASGGTGTLNTEAFF
TRBV30	CAWSVERPYNEQFF
TRBV6-5	CASSDREWRGPNNEQFF
TRBV28	CASSLPISDRGPFGYTF